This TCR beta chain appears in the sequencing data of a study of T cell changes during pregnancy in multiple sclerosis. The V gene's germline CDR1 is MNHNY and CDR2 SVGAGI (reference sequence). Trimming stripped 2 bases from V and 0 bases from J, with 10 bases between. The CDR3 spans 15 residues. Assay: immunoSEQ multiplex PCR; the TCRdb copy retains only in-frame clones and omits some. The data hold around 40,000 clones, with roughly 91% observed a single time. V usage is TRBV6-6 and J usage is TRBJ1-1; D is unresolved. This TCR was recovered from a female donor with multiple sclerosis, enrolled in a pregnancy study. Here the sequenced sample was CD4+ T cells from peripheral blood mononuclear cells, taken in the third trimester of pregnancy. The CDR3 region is CASSYEGIMNTEAFF. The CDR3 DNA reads TGTGCCAGCAGTTACGAGGGAATCATGAACACTGAAGCTTTCTTT.